The 32 T cell receptor beta chains given below trace back to one sample, sequenced in a study of T cells in Graves' hyperthyroidism and ophthalmopathy. RNA transcripts gave rise to amplified TCR beta CDR3 regions. The TCR CDR3 was amplified in a first-round RT-PCR using the HTBI primer set. TCRdb independently ran MiXCR on the multiplex PCR reads; one entry per CDR3 protein. The table records about 400,000 distinct CDR3 sequences, about 15% of them present only once. The material sequenced was blood. Source of these receptors: a woman in her late teens or twenties with Graves' hyperthyroidism.

This clonotype has ten or more counts. CDR3 nucleotides: TGTGCCAGCAGTTTATACGGGGAAGCTTTCTTT. Its translation: CASSLYGEAFF. The chain has TRBV12-3 or TRBV12-4 and TRBJ1-1; D is unclear. The CDR3 is 11 residues long. Trimming took 2 bases from V and 8 from J, leaving 6 bases between them.

This clonotype appeared once. The rearrangement uses TRBV19 and TRBJ2-3; 9 positions agree with TRBD1. The CDR3 is made up of 15 amino acids. V trimming: 7 bases; J trimming: 2 bases; junction bases outside the gene matches: 7. CDR1 LNHDA and CDR2 SQIVND come from the germline V gene (reference sequence). CDR3: CASNFGTGNTDTQYF. The CDR3 coding sequence is TGTGCCAGTAATTTTGGGACAGGGAACACAGATACGCAGTATTTT.

The table lists this clonotype with many counts. The gene calls are TRBV12-5 and TRBJ1-2; D may be TRBD1 (5 bases). This CDR3 region has 15 residues. The germline gives CDR1 LGHNT, CDR2 FRNRAP. V gave up 2 bases and J gave up 8 bases, with 18 bases separating them. Here the CDR3 reads CASGLSWGGMGGYTF. The CDR3 bases are TGTGCTAGTGGTTTGTCCTGGGGGGGTATGGGGGGCTACACCTTC.

This clonotype was observed many times. The rearrangement joins TRBV12-3 or TRBV12-4 to TRBJ1-2; tentatively, D is TRBD1 (5 bases). V lost 1 base, J lost 5 bases, and 11 bases lay in between. CDR3 length equals 14 residues. CDR3 DNA: TGTGCCAGCAGTTTAGGGGGCTCCTCTTATGGCTACACCTTC. Amino acid sequence: CASSLGGSSYGYTF.

The chain combines TRBV5-1 with TRBJ1-4, with D possibly TRBD1 on 5 matching bases. Trimming took off 0 bases at V and 3 bases at J, with 9 bases between the two ends. Germline V CDR1 and CDR2: SGHRS, YFSETQ. The CDR3 contains 15 residues. The CDR3 spells CASSLVGAPNEKLFF. The CDR3 nucleotides read TGCGCCAGCAGCTTGGTTGGGGCTCCTAATGAAAAACTGTTTTTT.

This clonotype occurred many times. This rearrangement joins TRBV12-3 or TRBV12-4 to TRBJ1-1; the match to TRBD1 covers 11 bases. Germline trimming cut 6 bases from V and 7 bases from J; bases unmatched to any gene: 7. This CDR3 region has 14 residues. CDR3 bases: TGTGCCAGCAGGGACGGACAGGGGGCGGTTGAAGCTTTCTTT. Translated, it gives CASRDGQGAVEAFF.

This chain joins TRBV5-4 and TRBJ1-5, with 8 bases fitting TRBD1. Trimming removed 4 bases from V and 0 bases from J; junction bases left unmatched: 3. The CDR3 spans 15 residues. Germline V gene lookup returns CDR1 SGHNT and CDR2 YYREEE (reference sequence). The CDR3 is CASSVGTGSNQPQHF. As DNA, the CDR3 is TGTGCCAGCAGCGTTGGGACAGGTAGCAATCAGCCCCAGCATTTT. The variable domain in full, completed from reference TRBV5-4 and TRBJ1-5, reads ETGVTQSPTHLIKTRGQQVTLRCSSQSGHNTVSWYQQALGQGPQFIFQYYREEENGRGNFPPRFSGLQFPNYSSELNVNALELDDSALYLCASSVGTGSNQPQHFGDGTRLSIL.

The chain employs TRBV7-9 and TRBJ1-2; 11 bases line up with TRBD1. After removal of 5 bases from V and 6 bases from J, the junction contained 8 bases not matched to a gene. CDR3 length: 15 amino acids. Germline lookup yields CDR1 SEHNR and CDR2 FQNEAQ (reference sequence). The CDR3 DNA sequence: TGTGCCAGCAGCCTGTGGACAGGGGGCGAACATGGCTACACCTTC. Amino acids: CASSLWTGGEHGYTF.

Many counts were recorded for this clonotype. This chain connects TRBV12-5 to TRBJ2-3, with 7 bases identical to TRBD1. Trimming cost V 6 bases and J 1 base; bases outside gene matches: 10. The CDR3 runs 16 residues. Germline loops: CDR1 LGHNT, CDR2 FRNRAP. CDR3 nucleotide sequence: TGTGCTAGTGGCCGTGGACAGGTGGAGGGCACAGATACGCAGTATTTT. This codes for CASGRGQVEGTDTQYF.

This chain links TRBV18 with TRBJ1-2; no clear D. The CDR3 consists of 13 residues. V was clipped by 3 bases and J by 1 base, with 6 bases between them. CDR1 is KGHSH, CDR2 LQKENI, per germline. DNA of the CDR3: TGTGCCAGCTCACCGGGAGTTAACTATGGCTACACCTTC. Translation gives CASSPGVNYGYTF.

At least ten counts were recorded for this clonotype. The gene calls are TRBV11-2 and TRBJ1-2; 9 positions match TRBD1. The CDR3 sequence is 15 residues long. Germline CDR1 is SGHAT and CDR2 is FQNNGV. V lost 6 bases and J lost 4; bases outside the gene matches: 9. The CDR3 spells CASRRPGQGTYGYTF. The CDR3 bases are TGTGCCAGCAGGCGACCGGGACAGGGAACCTATGGCTACACCTTC. The variable domain in full, with the rest retrieved from reference TRBV11-2 and TRBJ1-2, is EAGVAQSPRYKIIEKRQSVAFWCNPISGHATLYWYQQILGQGPKLLIQFQNNGVVDDSQLPKDRFSAERLKGVDSTLKIQPAKLEDSAVYLCASRRPGQGTYGYTFGSGTRLTVV.

This clonotype was recorded at least ten times. J is TRBJ1-3 and V is TRBV6-2 or TRBV6-3; D gene unclear. The germline gives CDR1 MNHEY, CDR2 SVGEGT. The CDR3 length is 14 residues. V gave up 8 bases and J gave up 0 bases, with 11 bases separating them. In DNA, the CDR3 is TGTGCCAGCCGGCCTGGCTTCTCTGGAAACACCATATATTTT. It is translated as CASRPGFSGNTIYF.

This clonotype showed up many times. The V gene is TRBV7-9, the J gene TRBJ2-5; 7 bases fit TRBD1. V trimming: 1 base; J trimming: 3 bases; junction bases outside the gene matches: 5. Germline-derived CDR1 and CDR2 are SEHNR and FQNEAQ (reference sequence). The CDR3 is made up of 15 amino acids. CDR3 bases: TGTGCCAGCAGCTTAGGAGTGACAGGGAAAGAGACCCAGTACTTC. It translates to CASSLGVTGKETQYF.

In this sample, this clonotype turned up many times. The V and J genes are TRBV6-1 and TRBJ2-3; D perhaps matches TRBD2 (6 bases). Trimming shortened V by 6 bases and J by 6 bases, and 19 bases separated the two germline ends. The CDR3 has 15 residues. Germline V lookup: CDR1 MNHNS, CDR2 SASEGT. In DNA form, the CDR3 reads TGTGCCAGCAGATACGGAGCGCCGGCGGGGGATACGCAGTATTTT. The encoded protein is CASRYGAPAGDTQYF.

This clonotype was detected ten times or more. This chain links TRBV15 with TRBJ2-7; D might be TRBD2 (6 bases). The CDR3 spans 15 residues. Germline-derived CDR1 and CDR2 are LNHNV and YYDKDF (reference sequence). V lost 1 base and J lost 3, with 13 bases in between. In DNA, the CDR3 is TGTGCCACCAGCAGAGGAGGCCGGGGAGGCTACGAGCAGTACTTC. As protein: CATSRGGRGGYEQYF.

At least ten counts were recorded for this clonotype. This chain joins TRBV12-3 or TRBV12-4 and TRBJ2-7, with 9 nucleotides matching TRBD2. This CDR3 is 15 amino acids long. The V and J ends lost 5 bases and 4 bases, in that order; junction bases with no gene match: 9. CDR3 sequence (DNA): TGTGCCAGCAGTCCGGCCCTAGCGGGGTATTACGAGCAGTACTTC. Its translation is CASSPALAGYYEQYF.

CDR3 DNA: TGTGCCAGCAGCGGGGCGGGGATCACAGATACGCAGTATTTT. Translated, it gives CASSGAGITDTQYF. The chain links TRBV9 to TRBJ2-3; TRBD2 might be the D (6 bases). This CDR3 contains 14 residues. V was clipped by 3 bases and J by 2 bases, with 10 bases between them. Germline values: CDR1 SGDLS, CDR2 YYNGEE. Full variable domain (outside the CDR3, taken from reference TRBV9 and TRBJ2-3): DSGVTQTPKHLITATGQRVTLRCSPRSGDLSVYWYQQSLDQGLQFLIQYYNGEERAKGNILERFSAQQFPDLHSELNLSSLELGDSALYFCASSGAGITDTQYFGPGTRLTVL.

Many counts were recorded for this clonotype. V is TRBV14 and J is TRBJ2-6, with D perhaps being TRBD1 or TRBD2 (5 bases each). Germline loops: CDR1 SGHDN, CDR2 FVKESK. V was shortened by 1 base and J by 4 bases, with 8 bases between the two germline ends. The CDR3 sequence is 15 residues long. CDR3 DNA: TGTGCCAGCAGCCAAGGGGGGATAGGGGCCAACGTCCTGACTTTC. It yields the protein CASSQGGIGANVLTF.

The rearrangement joins TRBV9 to TRBJ2-1, with TRBD2 matching over 7 bases. Germline CDR1 SGDLS, CDR2 YYNGEE. The V segment lost 3 bases and the J segment 4 bases; nucleotides outside the gene matches: 7. The CDR3 has 15 amino acids. For the CDR3, the DNA is TGTGCCAGCAGCGCCGGGACTAAGGTATACAATGAGCAGTTCTTC. As protein: CASSAGTKVYNEQFF.

This clonotype was counted at least ten times. The chain joins TRBV11-1 to TRBJ2-3; 9 bases agree with TRBD2. The J segment lost 4 bases and the V segment lost 5 bases, leaving 10 bases of the junction unmatched. CDR3 length: 16 residues. Germline CDR1 and CDR2: SGHAT and FQDESV (reference sequence). The CDR3 is CASSRRTSGLADTQYF. The CDR3 bases are TGTGCCAGCAGCCGACGAACTAGCGGGTTGGCAGATACGCAGTATTTT.

This clonotype has ten or more counts. This sequence joins TRBV11-3 and TRBJ2-3, with D perhaps matching TRBD1 (7 bases). V lost 4 bases to trimming and J lost 5 bases, with 10 bases between them. Germline V gives CDR1 SGHNT, CDR2 YENEEA. The CDR3 is 13 amino acids. The CDR3, as DNA: TGTGCCAGCAGCTACAGGGGAGGAGATACGCAGTATTTT. Translation gives CASSYRGGDTQYF.

This clonotype showed up many times. This chain connects TRBV20-1 to TRBJ2-1; 9 nucleotides align to TRBD2. The CDR3 runs 15 residues. The germline V gene encodes CDR1 DFQATT and CDR2 SNEGSKA (reference sequence). V shed 1 base and J 8 bases; nucleotides not matched to a gene: 9. The CDR3 coding sequence is TGCAGTGCTAGAGGCTGGCGGGAGGGCCTGGATGAGCAGTTCTTC. Encoded protein: CSARGWREGLDEQFF.

Ten or more counts support this clonotype. This sequence joins TRBV27 and TRBJ1-5; no reliable D call. The V and J ends lost 8 bases and 1 base respectively, with 12 bases between them. The CDR3 has 14 amino acids. Looked up from germline, CDR1 is MNHEY and CDR2 is SMNVEV (reference sequence). The CDR3 coding sequence is TGTGCCAGCTGGGCACTATTAAGCAATCAGCCCCAGCATTTT. Translated, it gives CASWALLSNQPQHF.

Comments on this clonotype: A much larger clone lies a single base off, so this may be a read error. The V and J genes are TRBV30 and TRBJ1-2; possible D gene TRBD1, 5 bases. Germline V gene sequence: CDR1 GTSNPN, CDR2 SVGIG (reference sequence). Trimming left V 1 base short and J 2 bases short, with 11 bases between. The CDR3 runs to 14 residues. This chain's CDR3 is CAWSGGADNYGYTF. The DNA of the CDR3 is TGTGCCTGGAGTGGCGGGGCAGACAACTATGGCTACACCTTC. The full variable domain, rest sourced from reference TRBV30 and TRBJ1-2, is SQTIHQWPATLVQPVGSPLSLECTVEGTSNPNLYWYRQAAGRGLQLLFYSVGIGQISSEVPQNLSASRPQDRQFILSSKKLLLSDSGFYLCAWSGGADNYGYTFGSGTRLTVV.

The chain couples TRBV6-5 to TRBJ2-2, with 9 bases lining up with TRBD1. In germline, CDR1 is MNHEY, CDR2 SVGAGI. This CDR3 is 18 amino acids long. Trimming took 3 bases from V and 6 from J; bases not matched to a gene: 14. The CDR3 DNA reads as TGTGCCAGCAGTTATAAGGGCGGTCGGGACAGGGAATCCGGGGAGCTGTTTTTT. This codes for CASSYKGGRDRESGELFF.

This clonotype has at least ten counts. V gene TRBV5-1 combines with J gene TRBJ2-1; no clear D gene. Germline V gene data show CDR1 as SGHRS and CDR2 as YFSETQ. Trimming shortened V by 0 bases and J by 6 bases, and 4 bases separated the two germline ends. This CDR3 is 12 amino acids long. The CDR3 sequence: CASSLVVNEQFF. The CDR3 coding sequence is TGCGCCAGCAGCTTGGTGGTCAATGAGCAGTTCTTC.

This clonotype appeared many times. This chain links TRBV4-1 with TRBJ2-7; 8 bases line up with TRBD2. Germline values: CDR1 MGHRA, CDR2 YSYEKL. The CDR3 length is 14 residues. J was trimmed by 4 bases and V by 3 bases; bases with no gene match: 5. CDR3 sequence reads: CASSHAGLGYEQYF. CDR3 nucleotide sequence: TGCGCCAGCAGCCACGCGGGACTAGGGTACGAGCAGTACTTC.

This clonotype was recorded many times. This chain joins TRBV24-1 and TRBJ1-5, with D perhaps matching TRBD1 (5 bases). This CDR3 has 14 residues. Trimming took off 4 bases at V and 3 bases at J, with 9 bases between the two ends. Germline CDR1 KGHDR, CDR2 SFDVKD. This chain's CDR3 is CATSEPGPNQPQHF. CDR3 DNA sequence: TGTGCCACCAGTGAGCCGGGACCCAATCAGCCCCAGCATTTT.

This clonotype was seen many times. J is TRBJ1-2 and V is TRBV6-1; maybe TRBD1 (6 bases). The CDR3 runs 15 residues. V was shortened by 6 bases and J by 4 bases, with 18 bases between the two germline ends. Germline V CDR1 and CDR2: MNHNS, SASEGT. CDR3 region: CASRQSSDRIYGYTF. The CDR3 DNA sequence: TGTGCCAGCAGGCAGAGTTCCGACAGGATCTATGGCTACACCTTC.

This clonotype was recorded at least ten times. This chain uses TRBV19 with TRBJ2-5; TRBD2 matches at 10 bases. The V and J ends lost 3 bases and 5 bases, in that order; junction bases with no gene match: 6. Germline V lookup: CDR1 LNHDA, CDR2 SQIVND (reference sequence). The CDR3 has 15 amino acids. This CDR3 is CASSIYGTSDETQYF. The CDR3 nucleotides are TGTGCCAGTAGTATTTATGGGACTAGCGATGAGACCCAGTACTTC.

This clonotype was found a few times. The chain combines TRBV19 with TRBJ2-1, with D possibly being TRBD2 (6 bases). Trimming cost V 5 bases and J 0 bases, with 11 bases left between them. Germline V gives CDR1 LNHDA, CDR2 SQIVND (reference sequence). This CDR3 spans 15 amino acids. In DNA, the CDR3 is TGTGCCAGTAGTTGGGGGGAAAGCTCCTACAATGAGCAGTTCTTC. Translated, it gives CASSWGESSYNEQFF.

This clonotype was recorded once. The genes are TRBV20-1 and TRBJ2-3; tentative D call: TRBD1 (5 bases). The CDR3 is 17 residues long. V gave up 7 bases and J gave up 4 bases, with 27 bases separating them. Germline V gene data show CDR1 as DFQATT and CDR2 as SNEGSKA (reference sequence). CDR3 residues: CSERPVFRARAADTQYF. The CDR3 nucleotides read TGCAGTGAGAGGCCTGTTTTCCGGGCCAGGGCGGCAGATACGCAGTATTTT.